This TCR beta chain was sequenced in a study of cytotoxic CD8 clonotypes in ibrutinib-treated CLL. Method: immunoSEQ multiplex PCR; TCRdb's copy keeps in-frame clones and lacks some. The sample lists 150,000 or so clones, 70% to 80% seen once, with about 4.7% in the top ten. The CDR3 consists of 15 residues. The V end was cut by 4 bases, the J end by 9 bases, with 19 bases between. Germline values: CDR1 SGHTA, CDR2 FQGTGA. This clone was observed a single time. The sequence derives from a human donor with chronic lymphocytic leukemia. The rearrangement links TRBV7-3 to TRBJ2-1, with TRBD2 as a possible D gene (6 bases). Sequencing was performed on PBMCs, taken after 24 months of ibrutinib treatment. This chain's CDR3 is CASSSGTSHLSEQFF. The CDR3 nucleotides are TGTGCCAGCAGCTCCGGGACTTCTCATTTGAGTGAGCAGTTCTTC.